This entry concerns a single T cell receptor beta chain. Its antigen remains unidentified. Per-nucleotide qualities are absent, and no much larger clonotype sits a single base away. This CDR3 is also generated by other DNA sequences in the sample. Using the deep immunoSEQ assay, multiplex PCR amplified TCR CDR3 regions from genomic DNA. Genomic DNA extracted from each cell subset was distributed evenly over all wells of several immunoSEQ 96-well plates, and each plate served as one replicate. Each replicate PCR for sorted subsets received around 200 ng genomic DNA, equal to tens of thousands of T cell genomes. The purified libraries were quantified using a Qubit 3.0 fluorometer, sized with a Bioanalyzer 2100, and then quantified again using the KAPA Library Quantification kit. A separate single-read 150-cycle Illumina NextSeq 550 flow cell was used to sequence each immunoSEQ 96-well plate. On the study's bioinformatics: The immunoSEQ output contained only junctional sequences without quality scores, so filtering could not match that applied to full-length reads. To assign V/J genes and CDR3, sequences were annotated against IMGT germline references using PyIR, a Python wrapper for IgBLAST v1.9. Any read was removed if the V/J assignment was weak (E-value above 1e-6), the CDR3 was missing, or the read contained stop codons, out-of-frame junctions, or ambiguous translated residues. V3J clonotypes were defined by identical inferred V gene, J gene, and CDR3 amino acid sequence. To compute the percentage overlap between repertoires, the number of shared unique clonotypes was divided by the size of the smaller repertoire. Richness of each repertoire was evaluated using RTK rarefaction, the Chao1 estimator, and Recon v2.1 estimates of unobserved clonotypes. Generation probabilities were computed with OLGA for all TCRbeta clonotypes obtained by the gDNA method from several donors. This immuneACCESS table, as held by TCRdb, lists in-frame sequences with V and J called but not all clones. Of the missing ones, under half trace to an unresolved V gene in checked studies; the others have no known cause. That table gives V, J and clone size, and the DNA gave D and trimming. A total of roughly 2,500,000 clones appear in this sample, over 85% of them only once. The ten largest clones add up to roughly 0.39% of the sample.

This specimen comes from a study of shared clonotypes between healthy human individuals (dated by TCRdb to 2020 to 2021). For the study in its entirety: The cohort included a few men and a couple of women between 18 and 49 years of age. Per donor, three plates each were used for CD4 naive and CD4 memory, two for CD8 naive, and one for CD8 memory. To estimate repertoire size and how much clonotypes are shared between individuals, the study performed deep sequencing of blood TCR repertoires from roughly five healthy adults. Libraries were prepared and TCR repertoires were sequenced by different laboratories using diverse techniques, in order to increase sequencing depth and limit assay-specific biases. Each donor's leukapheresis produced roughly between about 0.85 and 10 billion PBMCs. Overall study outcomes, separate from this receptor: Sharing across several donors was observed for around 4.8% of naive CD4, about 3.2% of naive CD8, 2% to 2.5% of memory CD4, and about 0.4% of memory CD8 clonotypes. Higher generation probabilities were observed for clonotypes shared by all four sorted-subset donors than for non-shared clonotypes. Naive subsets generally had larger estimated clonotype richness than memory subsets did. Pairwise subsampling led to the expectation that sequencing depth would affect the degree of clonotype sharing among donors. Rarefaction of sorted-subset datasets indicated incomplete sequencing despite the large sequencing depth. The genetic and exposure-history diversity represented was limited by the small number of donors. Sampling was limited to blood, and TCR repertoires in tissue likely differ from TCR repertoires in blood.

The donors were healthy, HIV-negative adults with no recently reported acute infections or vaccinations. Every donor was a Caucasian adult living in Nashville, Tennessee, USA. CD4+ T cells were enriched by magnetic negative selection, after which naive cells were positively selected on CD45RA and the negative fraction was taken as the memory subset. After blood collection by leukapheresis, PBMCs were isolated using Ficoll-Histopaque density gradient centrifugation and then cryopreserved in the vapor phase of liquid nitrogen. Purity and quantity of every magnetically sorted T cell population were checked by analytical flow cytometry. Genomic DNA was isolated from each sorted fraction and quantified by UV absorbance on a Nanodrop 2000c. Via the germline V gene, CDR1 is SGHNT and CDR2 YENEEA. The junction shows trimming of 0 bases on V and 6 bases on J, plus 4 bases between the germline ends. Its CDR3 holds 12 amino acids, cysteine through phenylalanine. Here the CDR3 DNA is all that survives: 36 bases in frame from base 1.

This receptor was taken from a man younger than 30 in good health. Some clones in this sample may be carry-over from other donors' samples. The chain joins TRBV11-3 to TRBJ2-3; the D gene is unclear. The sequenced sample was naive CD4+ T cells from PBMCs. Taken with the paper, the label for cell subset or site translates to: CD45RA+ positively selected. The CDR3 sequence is CASSLDRDTQYF. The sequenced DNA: TGTGCCAGCAGCTTAGACAGGGATACGCAGTATTTT. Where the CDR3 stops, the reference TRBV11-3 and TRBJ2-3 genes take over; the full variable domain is EAGVVQSPRYKIIEKKQPVAFWCNPISGHNTLYWYLQNLGQGPELLIRYENEEAVDDSQLPKDRFSAERLKGVDSTLKIQPAELGDSAVYLCASSLDRDTQYFGPGTRLTVL.